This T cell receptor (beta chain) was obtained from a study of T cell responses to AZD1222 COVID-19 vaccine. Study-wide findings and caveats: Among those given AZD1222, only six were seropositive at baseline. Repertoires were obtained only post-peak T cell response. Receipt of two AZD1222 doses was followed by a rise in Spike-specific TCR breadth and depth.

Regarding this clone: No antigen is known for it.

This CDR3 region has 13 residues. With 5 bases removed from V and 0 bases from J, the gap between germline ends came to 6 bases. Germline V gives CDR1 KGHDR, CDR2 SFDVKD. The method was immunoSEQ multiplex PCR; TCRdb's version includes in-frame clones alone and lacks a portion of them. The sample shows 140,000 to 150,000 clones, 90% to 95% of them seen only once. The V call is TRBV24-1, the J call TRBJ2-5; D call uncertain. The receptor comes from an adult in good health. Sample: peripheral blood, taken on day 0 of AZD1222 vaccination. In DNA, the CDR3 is TGTGCCACCAGTGCCCCCGACCAAGAGACCCAGTACTTC. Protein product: CATSAPDQETQYF.